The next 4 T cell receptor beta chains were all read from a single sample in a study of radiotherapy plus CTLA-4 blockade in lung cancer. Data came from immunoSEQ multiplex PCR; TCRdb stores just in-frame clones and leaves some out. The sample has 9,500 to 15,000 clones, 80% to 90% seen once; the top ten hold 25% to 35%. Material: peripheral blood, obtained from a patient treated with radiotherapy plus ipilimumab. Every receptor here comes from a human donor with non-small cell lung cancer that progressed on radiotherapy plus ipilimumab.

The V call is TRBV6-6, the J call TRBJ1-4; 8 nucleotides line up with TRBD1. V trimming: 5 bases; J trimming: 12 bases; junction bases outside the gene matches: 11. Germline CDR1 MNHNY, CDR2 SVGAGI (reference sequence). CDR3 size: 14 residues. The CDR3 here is CASSPRQGPAELFF. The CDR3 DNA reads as TGTGCCAGCAGTCCCCGACAGGGGCCAGCGGAACTGTTTTTT.

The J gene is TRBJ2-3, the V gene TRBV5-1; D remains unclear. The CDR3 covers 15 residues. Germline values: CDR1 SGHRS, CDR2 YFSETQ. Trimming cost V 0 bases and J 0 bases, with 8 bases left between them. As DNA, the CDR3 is TGCGCCAGCAGCTTGGGGTCAGTTAGCACAGATACGCAGTATTTT. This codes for CASSLGSVSTDTQYF.

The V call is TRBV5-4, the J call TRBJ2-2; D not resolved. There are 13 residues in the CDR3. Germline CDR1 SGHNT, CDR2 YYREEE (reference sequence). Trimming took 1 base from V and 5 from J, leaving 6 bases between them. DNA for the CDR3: TGTGCCAGCAGCTTGCGAGATACCGGGGAGCTGTTTTTT. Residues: CASSLRDTGELFF.

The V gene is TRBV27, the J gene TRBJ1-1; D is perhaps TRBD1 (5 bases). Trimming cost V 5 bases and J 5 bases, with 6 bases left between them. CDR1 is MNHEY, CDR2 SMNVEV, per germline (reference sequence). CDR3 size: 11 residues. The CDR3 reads CASSRGTEAFF. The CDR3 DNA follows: TGTGCCAGCAGTCGGGGGACTGAAGCTTTCTTT.